This T cell receptor beta chain was identified during a study of blood T cell repertoires in COVID-19. As for the study in general: The origin of the acute and convalescent COVID-19 samples was the United States, Italy and Spain.

The age range of participants was about 18 to 95 years, with residence in more than 20 US areas. The CDR3 spans 13 residues. Trimming removed 5 bases from V and 10 bases from J; junction bases left unmatched: 6. Germline CDR1 reads MDHEN; CDR2 reads SYDVKM. Original data processing: It was from reference gene primer amplification that nucleated cell counts were estimated. Profiled with immunoSEQ multiplex PCR; TCRdb holds only in-frame clones, not every one. The V and J calls and the clone size are those of that table, but D and trimming were determined from the DNA. The sample consists of about 170,000 clones, 70% to 80% of them appearing once. This clone has more than one count but fewer than ten.

The chain joins TRBV28 to TRBJ1-4, with 8 bases that match TRBD1. The receptor comes from an older woman in a cohort exposed to, infected with or recovered from COVID-19 (not recorded which). The sequencing sample was made of PBMCs or T cells enriched from blood (not recorded which). CDR3 sequence (DNA): TGTGCCAGCAGTCCTGGACAGGGCGGAAAACTGTTTTTT. Protein product: CASSPGQGGKLFF.